A selection of T cell receptor beta chains follows, all from one sample in a study of shared clonotypes between healthy human individuals. TCRdb's table, derived via immunoSEQ multiplex PCR, lists solely in-frame clones and lacks some. The repertoire holds roughly 2,500,000 clones, with approximately 93% as singletons. The material sequenced was naive CD4+ T cells from PBMCs. These receptors came from a man aged 18 to 29 in good health. Some clones in this sample may be carry-over from other donors' samples. CDR3s include the opening cysteine and the closing phenylalanine or tryptophan. D genes are given only for firm matches. Where a row states a size, it is once, few, many or the class of an expanded clone; other rows omit it.

>TRBJ2-1|NA|NA|TRBV29-1
CSAEYNEQFF
TGCAGTGCTGAATACAATGAGCAGTTCTTC
>TRBJ2-7|few|TRBD1|TRBV13
CATTLGTGYYEQYF
TGTGCCACCACGCTTGGGACAGGCTACTACGAGCAGTACTTC
>TRBJ1-4|NA|NA|TRBV18
CASSPGGLGEKLFF
TGTGCCAGCTCACCAGGGGGGCTGGGGGAAAAACTGTTTTTT
>TRBJ2-7|NA|NA|TRBV5-1
CASSPLPGQAYEQYF
TGCGCCAGCAGCCCCCTTCCTGGACAAGCGTACGAGCAGTACTTC
>TRBJ2-6|NA|NA|TRBV7-9
CASSLPRVATLEANVLTF
TGTGCCAGCAGCCTTCCAAGGGTGGCTACTCTGGAAGCCAACGTCCTGACTTTC
>TRBJ2-3|NA|TRBD2|TRBV5-8
CASSLLAGSADTQYF
TGTGCCAGCAGCTTGCTAGCGGGATCGGCAGATACGCAGTATTTT
>TRBJ2-7|NA|TRBD1|TRBV28
CASSSGQGDEQYF
TGTGCCAGCAGTTCGGGACAGGGTGACGAGCAGTACTTC
>TRBJ1-2|NA|NA|TRBV7-9
CASSLNPGFRGYTF
TGTGCCAGCAGCTTAAACCCCGGGTTCCGTGGCTACACCTTC
>TRBJ2-5|NA|NA|TRBV9
CASSVGGRRETQYF
TGTGCCAGCAGCGTAGGAGGGAGGAGGGAGACCCAGTACTTC
>TRBJ1-1|NA|NA|TRBV7-2
CASSLESRAGTEAFF
TGTGCCAGCAGCTTAGAGTCCAGGGCGGGCACTGAAGCTTTCTTT